This TCR beta chain was identified in a study of vaccination effects on CD4 cells after COVID-19 (dated by TCRdb to between 2020 and 2023). As for the study more broadly: Participants received two doses of either the BNT162b2 or the mRNA-1273 mRNA SARS-CoV-2 vaccine. A total of more than 8 COVID-19 convalescent patients and several SARS-CoV-2-naive healthy vaccine recipients were included in the full study. The Oncomine TCR Beta short-read assay on an Illumina iSeq 100 was used to sequence cultures from other donors in the study. SARS-CoV-2 spike-specific CD4+ TCR repertoires from before and after mRNA vaccination were compared in COVID-19 convalescent patients and in infection-naive vaccine recipients. Here is what the overall study found, with its caveats: Marked clonal contraction was observed in both infection-induced and vaccine-induced clones at late post-vaccination timepoints, consistent with waning T cell responses. Limitations of the study were the small number of convalescent patients and the absence of early post-infection timepoints. In healthy vaccine recipients, vaccine-induced clones were almost all SARS-CoV-2 mono-reactive, with only 1 of 255 being cross-reactive with common cold coronaviruses.

In the ViraFEST assay, PBMC were stimulated with viral peptide pools, and antigen-specific CD4+ T cell clonotypes were then identified by expansion using TCR sequencing. After more than nine days of culture, CD4+ T cells were isolated with the EasySep CD4+ T cell isolation kit. Negative nucleocapsid antibody results before and after vaccination confirmed that the healthy vaccine recipients had no prior SARS-CoV-2 infection. Each well held roughly 2 million PBMC cultured in IMDM containing roughly 5% human AB serum, around 10 IU/ml IL-2 and gentamicin, along with approximately 10 ug/ml peptides. On days 3 and 7, half of the culture medium was replaced with fresh IL-2-containing medium. Unless noted otherwise, every peptide stimulation condition was cultured in triplicate wells. PBMC were separated from whole blood using Ficoll-Paque Plus gradient centrifugation and were then either cryopreserved at -140C or used fresh. The overlapping peptide pools covered the spike proteins of SARS-CoV-2 and of the common cold coronaviruses HCoV-NL63, HCoV-OC43 and HCoV-229E. Genomic DNA was extracted from cultured CD4+ T cells with the QIAamp micro DNA kit.

Receptor amplification or capture employed the immunoSEQ multiplex PCR assay. DNA from the CD4+ T cells that had been cultured and isolated underwent TCR beta CDR3 sequencing. Per the source publication's procedure: Non-productive TCR sequences were removed, reads were trimmed to the CDR3 region, and CDR3s of at least 7 amino acids were retained. The MANAFEST web app was used to identify antigen-specific clonotypes by comparing expansion in peptide wells with expansion in reference cultures. To count as positive, a clone had to show expansion at FDR<0.05 compared with the reference and with all other wells, an odds ratio above 5, and a frequency above 0.1% in two replicate wells. Cross-reactive clonotypes were defined as significantly expanded in SARS-CoV-2 spike wells and in at least one common cold coronavirus spike condition. Levenshtein distance calculated with the stringdist R package was used to assess CDR3 similarity, and unrooted trees were constructed with ape in R 3.6.1. TCRdb obtained this table from immuneACCESS and retained in-frame rearrangements with V and J assigned. These tables miss some clones; where compared with another copy, unresolved V genes account for less than half of the shortfall, and the remainder is unexplained. V, J and clone size are taken as reported in that table, and D and trimming were inferred from the DNA itself. The sample contains roughly 61,000 clones, 81% of them found a single time. More than 2% of the sample goes to the ten largest clones.

The germline V gene gives CDR1 as KGHSH and CDR2 as LQKENI. V loses 1 base at its end and J loses 4 bases; junction bases beyond the gene matches: 6. Its CDR3 holds 16 amino acids, cysteine through phenylalanine. CDR3 DNA only is kept here, 48 bases in frame from base 1. About this clone itself: Which antigen it targets is not known. No base quality information exists; no much larger clone differs at one position.

The TCR comes from a human donor who received a COVID-19 vaccine. The specimen was CD4+ T cells from PBMCs cultured with HCoV-229E spike peptides, collected before COVID-19 vaccination. The sample's cell subset or site label, decoded: HCoV-229E spike overlapping peptide pool stimulation. The chain is encoded by TRBV18 joined to TRBJ2-5; 10 central bases correspond to TRBD2. The nucleotides are TGTGCCAGCTCACCACGAGGACTAGCGGAGGTAGAGACCCAGTACTTC. This yields the protein CASSPRGLAEVETQYF.